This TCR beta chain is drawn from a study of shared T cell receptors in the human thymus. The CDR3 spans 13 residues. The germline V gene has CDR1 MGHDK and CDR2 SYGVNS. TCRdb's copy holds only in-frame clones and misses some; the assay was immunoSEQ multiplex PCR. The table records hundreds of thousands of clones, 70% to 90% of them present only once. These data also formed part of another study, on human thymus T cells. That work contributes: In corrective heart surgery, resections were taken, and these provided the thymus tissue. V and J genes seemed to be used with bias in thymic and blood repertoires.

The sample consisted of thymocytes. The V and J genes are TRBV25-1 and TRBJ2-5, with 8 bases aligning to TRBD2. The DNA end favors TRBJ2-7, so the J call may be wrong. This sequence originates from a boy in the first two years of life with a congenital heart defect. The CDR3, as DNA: TGTGCCAGCACCGCCCGGGGGGGAGACGAGCAGTACTTC. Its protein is CASTARGGDEQYF.